These T cell receptor beta chains were read from a single sample in a study of blood T cell repertoires in COVID-19. The table came from immunoSEQ multiplex PCR; TCRdb's copy has only in-frame clones and leaves some out. The data contain roughly 200,000 clones, roughly 89% of them singletons. The specimen was PBMCs or T cells enriched from blood (not recorded which). These TCRs come from a woman in her twenties or thirties who had been exposed to COVID-19. The CDR3 runs from the conserved cysteine through the conserved F or W. D genes are given only for firm matches. Part of the rows lack a size; the others show once, few, many or a class for expanded clones.

clone size: .
J gene: TRBJ1-3
V gene: TRBV9
D gene: TRBD1
CDR3 protein: CASSVKTGDNPGNTIYF
CDR3 DNA: TGTGCCAGCAGCGTTAAGACAGGGGACAACCCTGGAAACACCATATATTTT

clone size: once
J gene: TRBJ1-1
V gene: TRBV18
D gene: .
CDR3 protein: CASSRRQIANTEAFF
CDR3 DNA: TGTGCCAGCTCACGTAGACAGATCGCGAACACTGAAGCTTTCTTT

clone size: .
J gene: TRBJ1-5
V gene: TRBV6-2/TRBV6-3
D gene: TRBD1
CDR3 protein: CASSYLGTDESNQPQHF
CDR3 DNA: TGTGCCAGCAGTTATCTGGGGACAGATGAGAGCAATCAGCCCCAGCATTTT

clone size: .
J gene: TRBJ1-2
V gene: TRBV27
D gene: .
CDR3 protein: CASSLSIIGYGYTF
CDR3 DNA: TGTGCCAGCAGTTTATCGATTATCGGGTACGGCTACACCTTC

clone size: .
J gene: TRBJ1-2
V gene: TRBV21-1
D gene: .
CDR3 protein: CASSRLYHLQGASYGYTF
CDR3 DNA: TGTGCCAGCAGCAGGTTATATCATCTACAGGGGGCTTCGTATGGCTACACCTTC

clone size: .
J gene: TRBJ1-2
V gene: TRBV6-5
D gene: .
CDR3 protein: CASSFGRGNYGYTF
CDR3 DNA: TGTGCCAGCAGTTTCGGGCGGGGGAACTATGGCTACACCTTC

clone size: .
J gene: TRBJ1-1
V gene: TRBV6-5
D gene: .
CDR3 protein: CASKRGGTEAFF
CDR3 DNA: TGTGCCAGCAAAAGGGGGGGAACTGAAGCTTTCTTT

clone size: .
J gene: TRBJ2-3
V gene: TRBV7-2
D gene: .
CDR3 protein: CASSQPEAQYF
CDR3 DNA: TGTGCCAGCAGCCAGCCAGAGGCGCAGTATTTT

clone size: .
J gene: TRBJ1-1
V gene: TRBV11-2
D gene: TRBD1
CDR3 protein: CASSYPGQGTEAFF
CDR3 DNA: TGTGCCAGCAGCTATCCGGGACAGGGGACTGAAGCTTTCTTT

clone size: .
J gene: TRBJ1-3
V gene: TRBV19
D gene: TRBD1
CDR3 protein: CASRGQGGNTIYF
CDR3 DNA: TGTGCCAGTAGAGGACAGGGGGGAAACACCATATATTTT